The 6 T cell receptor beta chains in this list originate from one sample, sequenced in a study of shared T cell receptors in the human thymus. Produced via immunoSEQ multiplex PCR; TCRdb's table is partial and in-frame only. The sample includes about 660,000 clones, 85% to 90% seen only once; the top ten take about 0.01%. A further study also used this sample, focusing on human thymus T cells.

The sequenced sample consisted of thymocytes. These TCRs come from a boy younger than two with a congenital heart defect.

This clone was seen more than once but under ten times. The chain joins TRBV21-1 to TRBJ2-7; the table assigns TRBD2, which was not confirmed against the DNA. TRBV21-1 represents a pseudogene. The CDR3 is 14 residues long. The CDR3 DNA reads TGTGCCAGCAGCCCATTGGGACTGGTATACGAGCAGTACTTC. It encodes CASSPLGLVYEQYF.

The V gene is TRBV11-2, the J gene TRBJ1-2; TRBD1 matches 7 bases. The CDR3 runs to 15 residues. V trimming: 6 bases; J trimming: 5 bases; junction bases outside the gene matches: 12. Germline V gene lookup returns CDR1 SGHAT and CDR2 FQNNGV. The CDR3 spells CASSYPGQVGYGYTF. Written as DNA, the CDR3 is TGTGCCAGCAGTTATCCTGGACAGGTGGGATATGGCTACACCTTC. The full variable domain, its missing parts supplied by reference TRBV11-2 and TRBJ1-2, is EAGVAQSPRYKIIEKRQSVAFWCNPISGHATLYWYQQILGQGPKLLIQFQNNGVVDDSQLPKDRFSAERLKGVDSTLKIQPAKLEDSAVYLCASSYPGQVGYGYTFGSGTRLTVV.

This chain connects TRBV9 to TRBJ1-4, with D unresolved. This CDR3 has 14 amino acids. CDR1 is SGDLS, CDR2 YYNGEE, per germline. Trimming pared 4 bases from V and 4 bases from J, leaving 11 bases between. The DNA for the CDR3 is TGTGCCAGCAGCCCTTCGGGTATTAATGAAAAACTGTTTTTT. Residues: CASSPSGINEKLFF.

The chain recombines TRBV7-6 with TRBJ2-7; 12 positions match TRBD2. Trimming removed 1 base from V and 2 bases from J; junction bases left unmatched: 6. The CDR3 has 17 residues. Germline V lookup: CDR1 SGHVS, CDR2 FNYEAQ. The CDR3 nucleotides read TGTGCCAGCAGCTTAGTGGGACTAGCGGGCCAGGCCTACGAGCAGTACTTC. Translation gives CASSLVGLAGQAYEQYF. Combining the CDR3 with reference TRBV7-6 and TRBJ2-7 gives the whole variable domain GAGVSQSPRYKVTKRGQDVALRCDPISGHVSLYWYRQALGQGPEFLTYFNYEAQQDKSGLPNDRFSAERPEGSISTLTIQRTEQRDSAMYRCASSLVGLAGQAYEQYFGPGTRLTVT.

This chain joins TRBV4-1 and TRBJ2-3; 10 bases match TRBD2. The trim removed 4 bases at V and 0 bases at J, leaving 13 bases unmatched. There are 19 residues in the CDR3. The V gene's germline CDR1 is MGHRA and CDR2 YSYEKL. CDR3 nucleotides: TGCGCCAGCAGCCTAACCGGTAGCGGGAGGCTAGAGAGCACAGATACGCAGTATTTT. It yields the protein CASSLTGSGRLESTDTQYF.

CDR3 amino acids: CASSLEADFDEAKPGYTF. For the CDR3, the DNA is TGTGCCAGCAGCTTAGAAGCGGACTTCGACGAAGCCAAGCCTGGCTACACCTTC. This chain joins TRBV11-2 and TRBJ1-2; D ambiguous. Germline lookup yields CDR1 SGHAT and CDR2 FQNNGV. V was shortened by 0 bases and J by 7 bases, with 24 bases between the two germline ends. This CDR3 spans 18 amino acids.